The 17 T cell receptor beta chains reported below all come from one sample, sequenced in a study of shared clonotypes between healthy human individuals (dated by TCRdb to the early 2020s). Libraries were prepared through the immunoSEQ multiplex PCR assay. Imported from immuneACCESS, the table was reduced by TCRdb to in-frame sequences with V and J called. These copies leave out some clones; in studies compared against another copy, an unresolved V gene accounts for under half, and the cause of the remainder is not known. This sample comprises roughly 640,000 clones, approximately 74% of them detected only once. The biggest ten clones account for 1.7% of the sample. Sequencing input: memory CD4+ T cells sorted from blood. According to the study, the label for this sample's cell subset or site signals: CD45RA-negative fraction. These receptors originate from a woman aged 25-40 years in good health.

The count of this clone is one. The CDR3 spells CASSFRVQPNSGNTIYF. The DNA of the CDR3 is TGTGCCAGCAGCTTTAGGGTACAGCCGAACTCTGGAAACACCATATATTTT. V and J are TRBV7-9 and TRBJ1-3; no firm D call. From germline, CDR1 is SEHNR and CDR2 FQNEAQ (reference sequence). CDR3 size: 17 residues. With 3 bases removed from V and 0 bases from J, the gap between germline ends came to 15 bases.

The chain couples TRBV2 to TRBJ1-1; D might be TRBD1 (6 bases). CDR1 and CDR2 from the germline V gene are SNHLY and FYNNEI. V lost 4 bases, J lost 5 bases, and 14 bases lay in between. The CDR3 length is 14 residues. CDR3 in DNA: TGTGCCAGCAGTGTACAGGGAGGGGATACTGAAGCTTTCTTT. It specifies CASSVQGGDTEAFF.

Written as DNA, the CDR3 is TGTGCCAGTAGTAAGGGGGACGCGAGTGAAAAACTGTTTTTT. Amino acids: CASSKGDASEKLFF. The genes are TRBV19 and TRBJ1-4; D may be TRBD1 (6 bases). Germline CDR1 LNHDA, CDR2 SQIVND (reference sequence). This CDR3 is built from 14 residues. The V end was cut by 4 bases, the J end by 7 bases, with 13 bases between.

The V call is TRBV29-1, the J call TRBJ2-5; D not certain. Trimming cost V 0 bases and J 0 bases, with 14 bases left between them. Germline-derived CDR1 and CDR2 are SQVTM and ANQGSEA. This CDR3 has 16 residues. CDR3 sequence reads: CSVEDRDGRYQETQYF. The CDR3 bases are TGCAGCGTTGAAGATCGTGACGGTCGATACCAAGAGACCCAGTACTTC. The full variable domain, in which reference TRBV29-1 and TRBJ2-5 provide the parts outside the CDR3, is SAVISQKPSRDICQRGTSLTIQCQVDSQVTMMFWYRQQPGQSLTLIATANQGSEATYESGFVIDKFPISRPNLTFSTLTVSNMSPEDSSIYLCSVEDRDGRYQETQYFGPGTRLLVL.

This chain uses TRBV5-1 with TRBJ2-1; possibly TRBD1 for D (6 bases). The CDR3 totals 16 residues. CDR1 is SGHRS, CDR2 YFSETQ, per germline. Trimming pared 0 bases from V and 2 bases from J, leaving 12 bases between. CDR3 in DNA: TGCGCCAGCAGCTTGGTCGCGGCAGGGGCCTACAATGAGCAGTTCTTC. This sequence encodes CASSLVAAGAYNEQFF.

This chain joins TRBV25-1 and TRBJ2-1, with TRBD1 matching over 7 bases. The V gene end was trimmed by 10 bases and the J gene end by 3 bases; junction bases not matched to a gene: 6. Germline assignment: CDR1 MGHDK and CDR2 SYGVNS. The CDR3 sequence is 13 residues long. The DNA for the CDR3 is TGTGCCACTTCCGGGACAGTCTACAATGAGCAGTTCTTC. The encoded protein is CATSGTVYNEQFF.

This clone has only a few counts. The sample has other DNA sequences that encode this CDR3 too. The CDR3 DNA follows: TGTGCCAGCAGCTTAGATGGGGGGACAGGGGGTTACAATGAGCAGTTCTTC. Translating gives CASSLDGGTGGYNEQFF. The gene calls are TRBV11-3 and TRBJ2-1, with 11 bases identical to TRBD1. V lost 0 bases to trimming and J lost 4 bases; unmatched junction nucleotides: 5. Germline V gene data show CDR1 as SGHNT and CDR2 as YENEEA. The CDR3 loop spans 17 amino acids.

This sequence joins TRBV20-1 and TRBJ2-5; D is unclear. This CDR3 is 11 amino acids long. The V end lost 2 bases, the J end lost 7 bases, and 8 bases lay between the germline ends. Looked up from germline, CDR1 is DFQATT and CDR2 is SNEGSKA (reference sequence). The CDR3: CSARKGATQYF. Here the CDR3 DNA reads TGCAGTGCTAGAAAGGGCGCGACCCAGTACTTC.

The chain is built from TRBV6-5 and TRBJ1-1; D unresolved. The CDR3 extends over 12 amino acids. V was pared by 6 bases and J by 5 bases, with 10 bases between. Germline assignment: CDR1 MNHEY and CDR2 SVGAGI. In nucleotides, the CDR3 is TGTGCCAGCAGGGCCAGTGGGACTGAAGCTTTCTTT. Its protein product is CASRASGTEAFF.

Worth noting for this clone: Other DNA sequences of this sample code for an identical CDR3. This chain connects TRBV11-2 to TRBJ2-7; TRBD1 agrees at 7 bases. This CDR3 has 16 residues. The junction had 6 bases not matched to a gene; V was cut back by 1 base and J by 0 bases. Looked up from germline, CDR1 is SGHAT and CDR2 is FQNNGV. In DNA, the CDR3 is TGTGCCAGCAGCTTAGTCCTACAGGGGAGCTCCTACGAGCAGTACTTC. It encodes CASSLVLQGSSYEQYF. Based on the CDR3 plus reference TRBV11-2 and TRBJ2-7, the full variable domain is EAGVAQSPRYKIIEKRQSVAFWCNPISGHATLYWYQQILGQGPKLLIQFQNNGVVDDSQLPKDRFSAERLKGVDSTLKIQPAKLEDSAVYLCASSLVLQGSSYEQYFGPGTRLTVT.

The chain combines TRBV28 with TRBJ1-2; 7 positions match TRBD1. The ends lost 1 base at V and 8 bases at J; junction bases unmatched: 1. This CDR3 spans 12 amino acids. Germline CDR1 MDHEN, CDR2 SYDVKM. CDR3 loop: CASSLLTGGYTF. The CDR3 DNA reads as TGTGCCAGCAGTTTATTGACAGGGGGCTACACCTTC.

The chain recombines TRBV15 with TRBJ2-1, with 12 bases fitting TRBD1. Germline values: CDR1 LNHNV, CDR2 YYDKDF (reference sequence). The CDR3 is 16 residues long. V lost 3 bases to trimming and J lost 8 bases; unmatched junction nucleotides: 8. The CDR3 DNA sequence: TGTGCCACCAGCAGTCCGGGACAGGGGGCTGTAGATGAGCAGTTCTTC. Translated: CATSSPGQGAVDEQFF.

The CDR3 loop reads CASIRRGQNYGYTF. The CDR3 DNA reads TGTGCCAGCATTAGGCGGGGGCAGAACTATGGCTACACCTTC. The chain carries TRBV28 and TRBJ1-2; weak D call: TRBD1 (6 bases). Germline V CDR1 and CDR2: MDHEN, SYDVKM. The V end lost 7 bases, the J end lost 2 bases, and 14 bases lay between the germline ends. The length of the CDR3 is 14 residues.

This chain uses TRBV28 with TRBJ2-7; 9 bases match TRBD2. Germline values: CDR1 MDHEN, CDR2 SYDVKM. V lost 6 bases and J lost 5; bases outside the gene matches: 8. The CDR3 loop spans 14 amino acids. CDR3 DNA sequence: TGTGCCAGCAGATTTAGCGGGAGTAGAGACGAGCAGTACTTC. This gives the protein CASRFSGSRDEQYF.

The chain links TRBV18 to TRBJ1-5; D is uncertain. Germline V gene lookup returns CDR1 KGHSH and CDR2 LQKENI. Trimming removed 4 bases at V and 0 bases at J, with 4 bases between. The CDR3 runs 13 residues. The CDR3 nucleotides read TGTGCCAGCTCACAGAGTAGCAATCAGCCCCAGCATTTT. Translation gives CASSQSSNQPQHF.

The chain recombines TRBV7-3 with TRBJ2-5; 9 nucleotides agree with TRBD2. J was trimmed by 4 bases and V by 5 bases; bases with no gene match: 17. Germline V gene data show CDR1 as SGHTA and CDR2 as FQGTGA. The CDR3 consists of 18 residues. This CDR3 reads CASSSSNLGLAHGETQYF. As DNA, the CDR3 is TGTGCCAGCAGCAGTTCAAATCTCGGACTAGCGCACGGAGAGACCCAGTACTTC.

The rearrangement uses TRBV5-1 and TRBJ2-3; either TRBD1 or TRBD2 may supply D (6 bases each). The germline gives CDR1 SGHRS, CDR2 YFSETQ. The CDR3 totals 14 residues. V lost 5 bases to trimming and J lost 2 bases, with 12 bases between them. The CDR3 protein is CASRGGGSTDTQYF. The CDR3 DNA is TGCGCCAGCAGAGGAGGGGGTTCCACAGATACGCAGTATTTT.